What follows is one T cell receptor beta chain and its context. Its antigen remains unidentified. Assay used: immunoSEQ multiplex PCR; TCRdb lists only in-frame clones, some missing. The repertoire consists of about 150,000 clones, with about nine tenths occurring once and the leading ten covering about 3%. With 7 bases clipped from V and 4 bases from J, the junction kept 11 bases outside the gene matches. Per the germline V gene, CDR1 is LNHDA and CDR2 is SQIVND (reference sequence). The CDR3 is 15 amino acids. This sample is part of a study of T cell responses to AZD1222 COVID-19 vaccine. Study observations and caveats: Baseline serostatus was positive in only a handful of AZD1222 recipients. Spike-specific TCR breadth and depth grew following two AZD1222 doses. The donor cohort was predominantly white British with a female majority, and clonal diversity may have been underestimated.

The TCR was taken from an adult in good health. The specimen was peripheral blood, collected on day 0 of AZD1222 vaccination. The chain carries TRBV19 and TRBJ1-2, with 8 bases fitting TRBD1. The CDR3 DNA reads TGTGCCAGTACCTTATTGGACAGGGAGGGCTATGGCTACACCTTC. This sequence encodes CASTLLDREGYGYTF.